Listed here are 20 T cell receptor beta chains from one sample, sequenced in a study of shared clonotypes between healthy human individuals. TCRdb keeps only in-frame clones here, not all; method: immunoSEQ multiplex PCR. Counted here are roughly 720,000 clones, less than 95% occurring once; the ten biggest clones make up 34%. The sample was memory CD8+ T cells from PBMCs. Regarding subset: CD45RO+ cells pooled with CCR7-negative TemRA cells. The receptors shown here come from a man between 18 and 29 years old in good health. Some clones in this sample may be carry-over from other donors' samples.

The rearrangement uses TRBV5-4 and TRBJ2-3, with D perhaps TRBD1 (6 bases). CDR3 size: 16 residues. V lost 4 bases and J lost 0, with 15 bases in between. Germline loops: CDR1 SGHNT, CDR2 YYREEE (reference sequence). Here the CDR3 DNA reads TGTGCCAGCAGCCTCCTCGGTACAGGGAGCACAGATACGCAGTATTTT. This translates into CASSLLGTGSTDTQYF. The complete variable domain, with remaining parts taken from reference TRBV5-4 and TRBJ2-3, reads ETGVTQSPTHLIKTRGQQVTLRCSSQSGHNTVSWYQQALGQGPQFIFQYYREEENGRGNFPPRFSGLQFPNYSSELNVNALELDDSALYLCASSLLGTGSTDTQYFGPGTRLTVL.

V gene TRBV29-1 combines with J gene TRBJ1-1; D uncertain. V lost 7 bases and J 8 bases, leaving 11 bases between the germline ends. Per germline, CDR1 SQVTM and CDR2 ANQGSEA. The CDR3 extends over 10 amino acids. CDR3 DNA: TGCAGCGCCACCATTGGCGAAGCTTTCTTT. Translating gives CSATIGEAFF. Full variable domain (missing parts from reference TRBV29-1 and TRBJ1-1): SAVISQKPSRDICQRGTSLTIQCQVDSQVTMMFWYRQQPGQSLTLIATANQGSEATYESGFVIDKFPISRPNLTFSTLTVSNMSPEDSSIYLCSATIGEAFFGQGTRLTVV.

The chain joins TRBV27 to TRBJ1-4; weak D call: TRBD1 (6 bases). V was shortened by 5 bases and J by 6 bases, with 13 bases between the two germline ends. CDR1 and CDR2 from the germline V gene are MNHEY and SMNVEV (reference sequence). The CDR3 sequence is 14 residues long. The chain's CDR3 is CASSQPGEDEKLFF. CDR3 DNA: TGTGCCAGCAGTCAGCCAGGGGAGGATGAAAAACTGTTTTTT.

The chain joins TRBV2 to TRBJ1-1; 7 nucleotides agree with TRBD1. J was trimmed by 5 bases and V by 4 bases; bases with no gene match: 7. Germline values: CDR1 SNHLY, CDR2 FYNNEI. The CDR3 runs 14 residues. The CDR3 loop is CASSGEGAGTEAFF. CDR3 in DNA: TGTGCCAGCAGTGGGGAGGGGGCCGGAACTGAAGCTTTCTTT.

On this clone itself: Other DNA sequences within the sample encode an identical CDR3. This sequence joins TRBV29-1 and TRBJ1-3; D perhaps matches TRBD1 (5 bases). V gave up 5 bases and J gave up 0 bases, with 8 bases separating them. Germline CDR1 and CDR2: SQVTM and ANQGSEA. The CDR3 sequence is 13 residues long. The CDR3 DNA is TGCAGCGTTCGGGGGGACTCTGGAAACACCATATATTTT. It encodes CSVRGDSGNTIYF. Supplemented by reference TRBV29-1 and TRBJ1-3, the full variable domain reads SAVISQKPSRDICQRGTSLTIQCQVDSQVTMMFWYRQQPGQSLTLIATANQGSEATYESGFVIDKFPISRPNLTFSTLTVSNMSPEDSSIYLCSVRGDSGNTIYFGEGSWLTVV.

The chain carries TRBV5-1 and TRBJ2-3; 7 positions match TRBD2. The V and J ends lost 2 bases and 1 base, in that order; junction bases with no gene match: 4. Per germline, CDR1 SGHRS and CDR2 YFSETQ. The CDR3 covers 15 residues. As DNA, the CDR3 is TGCGCCAGCAGCTTCCGGGACTACCGCACAGATACGCAGTATTTT. Its translation is CASSFRDYRTDTQYF.

V and J are TRBV10-3 and TRBJ1-3; D is undetermined. The germline CDR1 and CDR2 sequences are ENHRY and SYGVKD. Trimming removed 4 bases from V and 1 base from J, with 8 bases in between. The CDR3 is 14 residues long. As DNA, the CDR3 is TGTGCCATCAGTGCGCCACTTTCTGGAAACACCATATATTTT. It translates to CAISAPLSGNTIYF.

The chain employs TRBV4-3 and TRBJ1-1, with 8 bases aligning to TRBD1. The CDR3 contains 15 residues. J gave up 7 bases and V 1 base, and 8 bases lay outside the gene matches. The germline CDR1 and CDR2 sequences are LGHNA and YSLEER. Here the CDR3 reads CASSQGWGTGVEAFF. The CDR3 DNA reads as TGCGCCAGCAGCCAAGGATGGGGGACAGGCGTTGAAGCTTTCTTT.

The chain uses TRBV25-1 and TRBJ2-5; 11 positions agree with TRBD2. V gave up 7 bases and J gave up 5 bases; unmatched junction bases: 9. Germline CDR1 MGHDK, CDR2 SYGVNS. CDR3 size: 15 residues. The CDR3 spells CASTLAGGPSETQYF. CDR3 coding DNA: TGTGCCAGCACCTTAGCGGGAGGGCCGAGTGAGACCCAGTACTTC.

This clone was found once. This chain uses TRBV13 with TRBJ2-3, with a weak D call TRBD2 (6 bases). Looked up from germline, CDR1 is PRHDT and CDR2 is FYEKMQ (reference sequence). V was trimmed by 3 bases and J by 0 bases, leaving 19 bases between them. The CDR3 has 18 residues. The CDR3 here is CASSFLRRGLGSTDTQYF. CDR3 nucleotide sequence: TGTGCCAGCAGCTTTTTGAGGAGGGGCCTGGGGAGCACAGATACGCAGTATTTT.

The chain joins TRBV9 to TRBJ1-1; TRBD1 agrees at 8 bases. The CDR3 spans 15 residues. Germline V CDR1 and CDR2: SGDLS, YYNGEE. The trim removed 0 bases at V and 4 bases at J, leaving 5 bases unmatched. In nucleotides, the CDR3 is TGTGCCAGCAGCGTAGTAGGGACAGGATTCACTGAAGCTTTCTTT. It encodes CASSVVGTGFTEAFF. Looking up the rest from reference TRBV9 and TRBJ1-1 gives the full variable domain: DSGVTQTPKHLITATGQRVTLRCSPRSGDLSVYWYQQSLDQGLQFLIQYYNGEERAKGNILERFSAQQFPDLHSELNLSSLELGDSALYFCASSVVGTGFTEAFFGQGTRLTVV.

This chain links TRBV11-2 with TRBJ2-7; D may be TRBD1 (5 bases). The length of the CDR3 is 18 residues. CDR1 and CDR2 from the germline V gene are SGHAT and FQNNGV. Trimming removed 2 bases at V and 4 bases at J, with 24 bases between. Here the CDR3 reads CASSLFPAQGLNLYEQYF. For the CDR3, the DNA is TGTGCCAGCAGCTTATTTCCCGCCCAGGGCCTAAACCTTTACGAGCAGTACTTC.

The chain couples TRBV5-8 to TRBJ2-3, with TRBD2 matching 8 bases. V gave up 2 bases and J gave up 5 bases; unmatched junction bases: 7. Germline assignment: CDR1 SGHTS and CDR2 YDEGEE. This CDR3 region has 15 residues. The DNA of the CDR3 is TGTGCCAGCAGCTTACGCGGGGGGTTAGTAGATACGCAGTATTTT. As protein: CASSLRGGLVDTQYF.

The CDR3 DNA is TGTGCCAGCAGTTTGTCCCTAGCGGGAGGGCCTGACTACGAGCAGTACTTC. Translated: CASSLSLAGGPDYEQYF. The chain links TRBV28 to TRBJ2-7; 12 bases are a match to TRBD2. Germline V gene sequence: CDR1 MDHEN, CDR2 SYDVKM. The CDR3 has 17 residues. Trimming took 3 bases from V and 3 from J; bases not matched to a gene: 9.

The rearrangement links TRBV14 to TRBJ2-7; D is unclear. Germline V gene lookup returns CDR1 SGHDN and CDR2 FVKESK. The CDR3 spans 12 residues. V was pared by 1 base and J by 2 bases, with 3 bases between. The CDR3: CASSQVAYEQYF. Here the CDR3 DNA reads TGTGCCAGCAGCCAAGTGGCCTACGAGCAGTACTTC. The full variable domain, in which reference TRBV14 and TRBJ2-7 provide the parts outside the CDR3, is EAGVTQFPSHSVIEKGQTVTLRCDPISGHDNLYWYRRVMGKEIKFLLHFVKESKQDESGMPNNRFLAERTGGTYSTLKVQPAELEDSGVYFCASSQVAYEQYFGPGTRLTVT.

The rearrangement joins TRBV27 to TRBJ2-3; no clear D. Looked up from germline, CDR1 is MNHEY and CDR2 is SMNVEV (reference sequence). V gave up 5 bases and J gave up 1 base, with 13 bases separating them. The CDR3 has 15 amino acids. This chain's CDR3 is CASSLGTLGTDTQYF. The CDR3 nucleotides read TGTGCCAGCAGTCTCGGAACCCTCGGCACAGATACGCAGTATTTT.

The J gene is TRBJ2-2, the V gene TRBV19; 9 bases map to TRBD2. Trimming removed 7 bases from V and 6 bases from J; junction bases left unmatched: 9. This CDR3 region has 15 residues. CDR1 is LNHDA and CDR2 is SQIVND in the germline V gene (reference sequence). Here the CDR3 reads CASTFWREGPGELFF. In DNA, the CDR3 is TGTGCCAGTACCTTTTGGCGGGAGGGCCCCGGGGAGCTGTTTTTT.

About this clone: At the DNA level, this CDR3 is encoded by other sequences in the same sample as well. The V and J genes are TRBV28 and TRBJ2-1; 10 bases are a match to TRBD2. Looked up from germline, CDR1 is MDHEN and CDR2 is SYDVKM. The CDR3 runs to 13 residues. V lost 8 bases, J lost 4 bases, and 2 bases stayed unmatched. The DNA of the CDR3 is TGTGCCAGCGGACTAGCGGAATACAATGAGCAGTTCTTC. Its translation: CASGLAEYNEQFF.

The genes are TRBV5-6 and TRBJ2-5, with TRBD2 identical over 14 bases. In germline, CDR1 is SGHDT, CDR2 YYEEEE. V gave up 4 bases and J gave up 4 bases; unmatched junction bases: 6. CDR3 length equals 16 residues. For the CDR3, the DNA is TGTGCCAGCAGCCCACGGGGACTAGCGGGAGTAGAGACCCAGTACTTC. It translates to CASSPRGLAGVETQYF. The full variable domain, completed using reference TRBV5-6 and TRBJ2-5, is DAGVTQSPTHLIKTRGQQVTLRCSPKSGHDTVSWYQQALGQGPQFIFQYYEEEERQRGNFPDRFSGHQFPNYSSELNVNALLLGDSALYLCASSPRGLAGVETQYFGPGTRLLVL.

The chain links TRBV19 to TRBJ1-2; no definite D call. CDR1 and CDR2 from the germline V gene are LNHDA and SQIVND (reference sequence). The CDR3 consists of 11 residues. Trimming stripped 9 bases from V and 7 bases from J, with 12 bases between. CDR3 nucleotides: TGTGCCAGCGGACGGGGAAGTGGCTACACCTTC. Translation gives CASGRGSGYTF.